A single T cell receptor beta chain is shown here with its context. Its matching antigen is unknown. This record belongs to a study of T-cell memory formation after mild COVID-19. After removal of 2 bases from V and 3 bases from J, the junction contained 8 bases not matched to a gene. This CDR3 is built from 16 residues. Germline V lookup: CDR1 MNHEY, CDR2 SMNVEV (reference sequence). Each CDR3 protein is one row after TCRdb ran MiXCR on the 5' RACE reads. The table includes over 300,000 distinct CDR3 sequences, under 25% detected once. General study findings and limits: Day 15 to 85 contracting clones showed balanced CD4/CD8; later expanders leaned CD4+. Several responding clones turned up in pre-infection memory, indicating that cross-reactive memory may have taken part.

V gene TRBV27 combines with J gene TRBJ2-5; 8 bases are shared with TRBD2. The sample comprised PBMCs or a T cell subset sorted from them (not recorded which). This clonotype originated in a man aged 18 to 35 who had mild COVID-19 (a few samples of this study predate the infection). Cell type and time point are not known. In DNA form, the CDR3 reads TGTGCCAGCAGTTTACTTCGGCTAGCGGGTAAAGAGACCCAGTACTTC. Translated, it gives CASSLLRLAGKETQYF.